This TCR beta chain appears in the sequencing data of a study of blood T cell repertoires in COVID-19. Libraries were prepared by immunoSEQ multiplex PCR; TCRdb keeps only in-frame clonotypes and omits some of them. The profile shows 110,000 to 150,000 clones, around 90% of them singletons. Germline V gives CDR1 GTSNPN, CDR2 SVGIG (reference sequence). The CDR3 length is 15 residues. V trimming: 2 bases; J trimming: 5 bases; junction bases outside the gene matches: 7. The J gene is TRBJ1-5, the V gene TRBV30; 9 bases fit TRBD1. The sample taken for sequencing was peripheral blood. This TCR came from a woman older than 75 with acute or convalescent COVID-19. CDR3 nucleotides: TGTGCCTGGAGTCCCCCCGGGACAGGGTATCAGCCCCAGCATTTT. This codes for CAWSPPGTGYQPQHF.